This passage covers 15 T cell receptor beta chains from one sample sequenced in a study of molecular identifiers for immune sequencing clone quantification. TCRdb passed the PCR reads through MiXCR, listing each CDR3 protein once. The top ten clones hold around 3.8% of a sample with some 97,000 distinct CDR3 sequences, roughly a third of them seen once. The sequencing sample was made of naive CD8+ T cells from blood, with Jurkat cell RNA spiked in. Subset of the sample: FACS-sorted CD8+CD4-CCR7+CD45RA+ naive T cells. These receptors were taken from a human donor in good health. Some libraries in this study had Jurkat cell RNA spiked in.

This clonotype occurred a few times. V is TRBV14 and J is TRBJ2-5, with D tentatively TRBD1 (6 bases). V dropped 2 bases and J dropped 5 bases, with 15 bases sitting between them. CDR1 and CDR2 from the germline V gene are SGHDN and FVKESK. The CDR3 runs 15 residues. Here the CDR3 DNA reads TGTGCCAGCAGCCAAAGAAGAACAGGGTCCGAGACCCAGTACTTC. Translation gives CASSQRRTGSETQYF.

The rearrangement links TRBV5-8 to TRBJ2-1; maybe TRBD2 (6 bases). From germline, CDR1 is SGHTS and CDR2 YDEGEE. Between the trimmed V and J ends, which lost 4 bases and 4 bases, there was a span of 21 bases. CDR3 length: 17 residues. CDR3 coding DNA: TGTGCCAGCAGCGGCCGGGACTCTCAGCGACTATACAATGAGCAGTTCTTC. It is translated as CASSGRDSQRLYNEQFF.

Note on this clonotype: Because it lacks the conserved phenylalanine or tryptophan at the end, this CDR3 is likely a read error. V gene TRBV28 combines with J gene TRBJ2-7, with D possibly TRBD1 on 5 matching bases. Germline lookup yields CDR1 MDHEN and CDR2 SYDVKM. Trimming took 5 bases from V and 5 from J, leaving 13 bases between them. The CDR3 runs 13 residues. CDR3 residues: CASSQEMGHEQYY. CDR3 coding DNA: TGTGCCAGCAGTCAAGAGATGGGGCACGAGCAGTACTAC.

Comments on this clonotype: A much larger clone lies one base from this, so it may be a read error. V and J are TRBV9 and TRBJ1-5; D call uncertain. The germline V and J ends were trimmed by 4 bases and 4 bases, with 9 bases remaining between them. The germline CDR1 and CDR2 sequences are SGDLS and YYNGEE. This CDR3 contains 13 residues. The CDR3 loop reads CASSPFRNQPQHF. CDR3 nucleotide sequence: TGTGCCAGCAGCCCCTTTCGGAATCAGCCCCAGCATTTT.

Only a few counts were recorded for this clonotype. The J gene is TRBJ2-2, the V gene TRBV25-1; either TRBD1 or TRBD2 may fit D (6 bases each). Germline lookup yields CDR1 MGHDK and CDR2 SYGVNS. V was pared by 5 bases and J by 0 bases, with 16 bases between. The CDR3 has 17 residues. CDR3 protein: CASSKIQGGANTGELFF. The DNA for the CDR3 is TGTGCCAGCAGTAAGATACAGGGAGGCGCGAACACCGGGGAGCTGTTTTTT.

This clonotype was seen more than once but under ten times. The rearrangement joins TRBV13 to TRBJ2-7; 8 nucleotides line up with TRBD1. Germline V CDR1 and CDR2: PRHDT, FYEKMQ (reference sequence). J lost 5 bases, V lost 5 bases, and 5 bases had no gene match. This CDR3 has 13 amino acids. CDR3 in amino acids: CASSGQGRHEQYF. CDR3 sequence (DNA): TGTGCCAGCAGCGGACAGGGACGCCACGAGCAGTACTTC.

Turning to this clonotype: This may stem from a read error, because a much larger clone lies one nucleotide away. The chain employs TRBV5-6 and TRBJ1-4; 10 positions agree with TRBD1. Germline V lookup: CDR1 SGHDT, CDR2 YYEEEE. The CDR3 loop spans 14 amino acids. The CDR3 sequence: CTSSSGTGDEKLFF. The CDR3 DNA reads as TGTACCAGCAGCTCCGGGACAGGGGATGAAAAACTGTTTTTT.

The genes are TRBV28 and TRBJ2-7, with D possibly being TRBD2 (6 bases). V gave up 2 bases and J gave up 3 bases, with 14 bases separating them. Germline values: CDR1 MDHEN, CDR2 SYDVKM. The CDR3 sequence is 15 residues long. The DNA of the CDR3 is TGTGCCAGCAGTTTAGGAGGCGGGATGGGCTACGAGCAGTACTTC. This translates into CASSLGGGMGYEQYF.

This clonotype has just a few counts. The chain recombines TRBV7-2 with TRBJ2-2; D is unclear. Germline V lookup: CDR1 SGHTA, CDR2 FQGNSA. Trimming cost V 0 bases and J 6 bases, with 5 bases left between them. The CDR3 loop spans 13 amino acids. The CDR3 nucleotides are TGTGCCAGCAGCTTAGCATACCCCGGGGAGCTGTTTTTT. Translating gives CASSLAYPGELFF. The complete variable domain, with remaining parts taken from reference TRBV7-2 and TRBJ2-2, reads GAGVSQSPSNKVTEKGKDVELRCDPISGHTALYWYRQSLGQGLEFLIYFQGNSAPDKSGLPSDRFSAERTGGSVSTLTIQRTQQEDSAVYLCASSLAYPGELFFGEGSRLTVL.

This clonotype was seen a handful of times. The J gene is TRBJ2-7, the V gene TRBV19, with D hard to call. Trimming shortened V by 10 bases and J by 3 bases, and 16 bases separated the two germline ends. This CDR3 comprises 13 residues. The germline CDR1 and CDR2 sequences are LNHDA and SQIVND (reference sequence). The chain's CDR3 is CATSPDGYYEQYF. CDR3 nucleotide sequence: TGTGCCACGAGCCCGGACGGATACTACGAGCAGTACTTC.

The table lists this clonotype with many counts. The chain carries TRBV13 and TRBJ2-5; no firm D call. This CDR3 spans 14 amino acids. The V end lost 1 base, the J end lost 3 bases, and 9 bases lay between the germline ends. Germline CDR1 PRHDT, CDR2 FYEKMQ (reference sequence). CDR3 amino acids: CASSLVGQEETQYF. The CDR3 DNA sequence: TGTGCCAGCAGCTTAGTTGGCCAGGAAGAGACCCAGTACTTC.

The DNA of the CDR3 is TGTGCCACCGACGAGGGTTATAGCAATCAGCCCCAGCATTTT. Translated: CATDEGYSNQPQHF. V is TRBV28 and J is TRBJ1-5; no reliable D call. V lost 10 bases to trimming and J lost 0 bases, with 13 bases between them. The CDR3 sequence is 14 residues long. Germline values: CDR1 MDHEN, CDR2 SYDVKM.

On this clonotype: Given a much more abundant clone one base away, this may be a read error. In DNA, the CDR3 is TGTGCCAGCAGTGTACTAGCGCACGAGCAGTACTTC. It specifies CASSVLAHEQYF. The V gene is TRBV28, the J gene TRBJ2-7; TRBD2 matches at 7 bases. CDR3 size: 12 residues. Losses at the gene ends were 5 bases for V and 5 bases for J; bases not matched to a gene: 3. CDR1 and CDR2 from the germline V gene are MDHEN and SYDVKM.

As for this clonotype: Given a much more abundant clone one base away, this may be a read error. The rearrangement links TRBV12-3 or TRBV12-4 to TRBJ2-3; D is uncertain. V was cut by 8 bases and J by 0 bases, with 18 bases left in between. The CDR3 has 16 amino acids. CDR3 nucleotide sequence: TGTGCCAGCCATACCCCTGGCGAAACGAGCACAGATACGCAGTATTTT. Translation gives CASHTPGETSTDTQYF.

This clonotype was found many times. J is TRBJ1-1 and V is TRBV5-1, with 12 bases matching TRBD1. Germline V lookup: CDR1 SGHRS, CDR2 YFSETQ. The CDR3 runs to 16 residues. V was pared by 2 bases and J by 5 bases, with 7 bases of the junction left unmatched. CDR3 nucleotide sequence: TGCGCCAGCAGCTTCGGGACAGGGGGCGCGGGGACTGAAGCTTTCTTT. The encoded protein is CASSFGTGGAGTEAFF.